This is a list of T cell receptor beta chains from one sample in a study of T-cell memory formation after mild COVID-19. TCRdb reprocessed the 5' RACE reads via MiXCR and lists one record per CDR3 protein. The table lists more than 350,000 distinct CDR3 sequences, around a sixth of them singletons. The sequencing sample was made of PBMCs or a T cell subset sorted from them (not recorded which). These receptors were taken from a young man who had mild COVID-19 (a few samples of this study predate the infection). Cell type and time point are not known. Each CDR3 is given without its conserved first and last residue. The D gene is left open where the match is weak. A row's size may be missing; if present it is once, few, many or a size class.

ASTPPQGVGNTQY,TRBV6-6,TRBD1,NA
ASSLWTGELF,TRBV12-3/TRBV12-4,NA,many
ASSDGQVNTEAF,TRBV25-1,NA,NA
ASSRTPGGETQY,TRBV5-1,TRBD2,NA
ATSESIGKKAF,TRBV24-1,NA,NA
ASSYTGNSPLH,TRBV7-3,NA,NA
ATSARQETQY,TRBV21-1,NA,many
ATSDPGDIQY,TRBV24-1,NA,NA
ASSFYGSYQPQH,TRBV5-6,NA,NA
ASSQAGLAGGSTDTQY,TRBV4-3,TRBD2,few
ASNRAVGLPNWGYT,TRBV6-5,NA,few
ASSLPSDRGFETQY,TRBV7-3,TRBD1,NA
ASSLFNSPLH,TRBV7-6,NA,NA
SPIPGGTNEKLF,TRBV20-1,NA,few
SARPRRLERGTDTQY,TRBV20-1,NA,NA
ATSRGFTYEQY,TRBV15,NA,NA
ASSPGLAHEQF,TRBV5-1,TRBD2,few
ASSLPTTSSTDTQY,TRBV11-2,NA,many
ASSYGDNEQF,TRBV6-2/TRBV6-3,NA,many
ASSFRGAWSGELF,TRBV7-9,NA,NA
ASSFRLAVFTGELF,TRBV11-1,TRBD2,NA
ATSASAGGLTGELF,TRBV24-1,TRBD1,few
ASMRVGTDTQY,TRBV4-1,NA,few
ASSLAGGDNQPQH,TRBV7-2,NA,NA
ASPGTVTDTQY,TRBV21-1,NA,NA
ASSQEALAGADTQY,TRBV4-2,TRBD2,NA
SAERSGSSYNEQF,TRBV20-1,NA,many